The rows below give T cell receptor beta chains drawn from one sample of a study of cytomegalovirus exposure and HLA in healthy donors. Clones were sequenced by immunoSEQ multiplex PCR, and TCRdb holds only the in-frame ones, with some missing. In the table there are about 35,000 clones, 75% to 90% of which are singletons. Sequences were obtained from PBMCs. All receptors derive from a male donor in good health and CMV-seronegative. Both conserved end residues are part of each CDR3. The D gene is left open where the match is weak. Clone size is stated in some rows and not others, as once, few, many or a class when expanded.

v_gene,d_gene,abundance,j_gene,CDR3aa,CDR3nt
TRBV5-1,NA,NA,TRBJ2-7,CASSQDMGLSYEQYF,TGCGCCAGCAGCCAGGACATGGGTCTATCCTACGAGCAGTACTTC
TRBV2,NA,NA,TRBJ1-1,CASSFSGTEAFF,TGTGCCAGCAGTTTTTCAGGCACTGAAGCTTTCTTT
TRBV30,TRBD2,NA,TRBJ2-1,CACTSFSGATYNEQFF,TGTGCCTGTACAAGCTTTAGCGGGGCAACCTACAATGAGCAGTTCTTC
TRBV5-1,NA,NA,TRBJ1-4,CASSLSGLTNEKLFF,TGCGCCAGCAGCTTGTCGGGACTGACTAATGAAAAACTGTTTTTT
TRBV7-2,NA,once,TRBJ2-7,CASRRAGGSYEQYF,TGTGCCAGCAGGAGAGCGGGCGGCTCCTACGAGCAGTACTTC
TRBV7-3,TRBD1,NA,TRBJ1-6,CASSLLGQGTSPLHF,TGTGCCAGCAGCTTACTGGGACAGGGCACTTCACCCCTCCACTTT
TRBV28,NA,NA,TRBJ2-1,CASSLSGRSYNEQFF,TGTGCCAGCAGTTTAAGCGGGCGCTCCTACAATGAGCAGTTCTTC
TRBV6-5,NA,NA,TRBJ1-2,CASSYGAGLHGYTF,TGTGCCAGCAGTTACGGGGCAGGTCTCCATGGCTACACCTTC
TRBV15,NA,NA,TRBJ1-5,CATSRDLIGVQPQHF,TGTGCCACCAGCAGAGATTTGATAGGGGTCCAGCCCCAGCATTTT
TRBV10-3,NA,NA,TRBJ2-7,CAISESGAYEQYF,TGTGCCATCAGTGAGTCAGGGGCCTACGAGCAGTACTTC
TRBV7-8,NA,NA,TRBJ2-1,CASSLLGPPYNEQFF,TGTGCCAGCAGCTTACTAGGTCCGCCCTACAATGAGCAGTTCTTC
TRBV19,NA,NA,TRBJ1-6,CASGGGSPLHF,TGTGCCAGTGGAGGCGGTTCACCCCTCCACTTT
TRBV7-2,TRBD2,NA,TRBJ2-1,CASSLTSGRGIF,TGTGCCAGCAGCCTAACTAGCGGGAGAGGGATCTTC
TRBV5-4,NA,NA,TRBJ1-6,CASSLAGEGPYNSPLHF,TGTGCCAGCAGCTTGGCCGGGGAGGGCCCCTATAATTCACCCCTCCACTTT
TRBV27,TRBD2,few,TRBJ2-1,CASSPQGLAGDEQFF,TGTGCCAGCAGCCCCCAGGGACTAGCGGGGGATGAGCAGTTCTTC
TRBV10-3,NA,NA,TRBJ1-5,CAISDSSGSGQPQHF,TGTGCCATCAGTGATTCATCAGGGTCCGGACAGCCCCAGCATTTT
TRBV23-1,TRBD2,NA,TRBJ2-3,CASSRPGGGSSDTQYF,TGCGCCAGCAGTCGGCCGGGAGGCGGTTCATCTGATACGCAGTATTTT
TRBV9,TRBD2,few,TRBJ2-1,CASSGRLAGGGNEQFF,TGTGCCAGCAGCGGCCGACTAGCGGGAGGCGGGAATGAGCAGTTCTTC
TRBV19,NA,NA,TRBJ1-4,CASKWEGAANEKLFF,TGTGCCAGTAAATGGGAGGGCGCCGCTAATGAAAAACTGTTTTTT
TRBV6-1,NA,NA,TRBJ1-1,CASTVIWQNTEAFF,TGTGCCAGCACCGTGATCTGGCAGAACACTGAAGCTTTCTTT
TRBV6-4,TRBD1,NA,TRBJ1-3,CAGRDRLGSGNTIYF,TGTGCCGGCCGGGACAGGTTGGGGTCTGGAAACACCATATATTTT
TRBV5-4,NA,NA,TRBJ1-1,CASSLIRRNTEAFF,TGTGCCAGCAGCTTGATACGGAGGAACACTGAAGCTTTCTTT
TRBV7-9,NA,NA,TRBJ2-5,CASSYDRVPQETQYF,TGTGCCAGCAGCTACGACAGAGTACCACAAGAGACCCAGTACTTC
TRBV4-1,TRBD1,NA,TRBJ1-1,CASSQPGGLTEAFF,TGCGCCAGCAGCCAACCAGGGGGCTTAACTGAAGCTTTCTTT
TRBV7-9,TRBD1,NA,TRBJ1-2,CAGTTGRGQSLYGYTF,TGTGCAGGGACGACCGGGCGGGGACAGTCCCTCTATGGCTACACCTTC
TRBV30,TRBD1,NA,TRBJ1-5,CAWSPPRQGVEPQHF,TGTGCCTGGAGTCCCCCGCGACAGGGGGTCGAGCCCCAGCATTTT
TRBV7-9,NA,NA,TRBJ1-1,CASSIPGLRRTEAFF,TGTGCCAGCAGCATACCGGGCCTCCGGAGGACTGAAGCTTTCTTT
TRBV6-1,NA,NA,TRBJ2-1,CASSEGRTNEQFF,TGTGCCAGCAGTGAAGGCCGGACTAATGAGCAGTTCTTC
TRBV5-1,NA,NA,TRBJ2-2,CASSPLPRRGNTGELFF,TGCGCCAGCAGCCCGCTCCCTAGGCGTGGGAACACCGGGGAGCTGTTTTTT
TRBV7-2,NA,few,TRBJ1-1,CASSLRTAAFF,TGTGCCAGCAGCCTACGGACAGCAGCTTTCTTT
TRBV7-8,TRBD1,NA,TRBJ1-4,CASSLGTGPFHNEKLFF,TGTGCCAGCAGCTTAGGGACAGGGCCTTTTCATAATGAAAAACTGTTTTTT
TRBV5-5,TRBD1,NA,TRBJ1-2,CASSLGGTGAGYGYTF,TGTGCCAGCAGCTTGGGGGGGACAGGGGCCGGGTATGGCTACACCTTC
TRBV7-9,NA,once,TRBJ1-1,CASSYTNTEAFF,TGTGCCAGCAGCTACACGAACACTGAAGCTTTCTTT
TRBV7-6,TRBD2,NA,TRBJ2-5,CASGGVFETQYF,TGTGCCAGCGGGGGGGTATTTGAGACCCAGTACTTC
TRBV5-1,NA,few,TRBJ2-5,CASSPQGEETQYF,TGCGCCAGCAGCCCACAGGGAGAGGAGACCCAGTACTTC
TRBV2,TRBD2,NA,TRBJ2-2,CASRRLAGDTGELFF,TGTGCCAGCAGGCGACTAGCGGGAGACACCGGGGAGCTGTTTTTT
TRBV11-2,TRBD2,NA,TRBJ2-1,CASSLAGTARDEQFF,TGTGCCAGCAGCCTAGCGGGGACAGCGCGGGATGAGCAGTTCTTC
TRBV6-1,TRBD2,NA,TRBJ2-2,CASVTSGANTGELFF,TGTGCCAGCGTTACTAGCGGAGCGAACACCGGGGAGCTGTTTTTT
TRBV7-6,NA,NA,TRBJ2-1,CASSLQPGTNEQFF,TGTGCCAGCAGTTTACAACCGGGAACAAATGAGCAGTTCTTC
TRBV5-1,NA,NA,TRBJ1-1,CASSLDGGGTEAFF,TGCGCCAGCAGCTTGGATGGGGGGGGGACTGAAGCTTTCTTT
TRBV13,TRBD2,NA,TRBJ2-2,CASSPELAVSGGELFF,TGTGCCAGCAGCCCGGAGCTAGCGGTTAGCGGCGGGGAGCTGTTTTTT
TRBV15,NA,NA,TRBJ1-2,CATSRGGGRNYGYTF,TGTGCCACCAGCAGAGGGGGGGGACGTAACTATGGCTACACCTTC
TRBV29-1,NA,few,TRBJ2-6,CSVEGQSGANVLTF,TGCAGCGTTGAAGGACAGTCTGGGGCCAACGTCCTGACTTTC
TRBV5-6,NA,NA,TRBJ1-2,CASSLPGHPNYGYTF,TGTGCCAGCAGCCTACCGGGACACCCTAACTATGGCTACACCTTC
TRBV5-8,NA,NA,TRBJ1-2,CASSLDSLNYGYTF,TGTGCCAGCAGCTTGGACAGCCTTAACTATGGCTACACCTTC
TRBV7-9,TRBD1,NA,TRBJ2-1,CASSPPDRGHEQFF,TGTGCCAGCAGCCCTCCCGACAGGGGGCATGAGCAGTTCTTC
TRBV29-1,TRBD1,few,TRBJ1-2,CSTTTPGQSIMNYGYTF,TGCAGCACTACTACACCGGGACAGAGTATCATGAACTATGGCTACACCTTC
TRBV28,TRBD1,NA,TRBJ1-2,CASSLYRDRLNYGYTF,TGTGCCAGCAGTCTTTACCGGGACAGGTTAAACTATGGCTACACCTTC
TRBV30,TRBD1,NA,TRBJ1-5,CAWGQGNINQPQHF,TGTGCCTGGGGACAGGGGAACATTAATCAGCCCCAGCATTTT
TRBV6-1,TRBD1,NA,TRBJ2-7,CATDRDRASYEQYF,TGTGCTACCGACCGGGACAGGGCCTCGTACGAGCAGTACTTC
TRBV6-5,TRBD1,NA,TRBJ2-7,CASSYRQGAGEQYF,TGTGCCAGCAGTTATCGACAGGGGGCTGGAGAGCAGTACTTC
TRBV5-1,NA,NA,TRBJ2-1,CASSQAPPHSGNNEQFF,TGCGCCAGCAGCCAGGCCCCCCCCCACTCTGGAAACAATGAGCAGTTCTTC
TRBV5-5,NA,NA,TRBJ2-5,CASSLNPVETQYF,TGTGCCAGCAGCTTGAATCCCGTAGAGACCCAGTACTTC
TRBV5-1,TRBD1,NA,TRBJ1-2,CASSPQRDSFYGYTF,TGCGCCAGCAGCCCTCAACGGGACAGCTTCTATGGCTACACCTTC
TRBV7-9,NA,NA,TRBJ2-2,CASNQGQNTGELFF,TGTGCCAGCAACCAGGGACAGAACACCGGGGAGCTGTTTTTT
TRBV4-1,NA,few,TRBJ2-3,CASSQLGGTSDTQYF,TGCGCCAGCAGTCAGCTCGGGGGTACATCAGATACGCAGTATTTT
TRBV4-1,NA,NA,TRBJ1-2,CASSQVRSQVNYGYTF,TGCGCCAGCAGCCAAGTTAGATCGCAGGTTAACTATGGCTACACCTTC
TRBV2,NA,NA,TRBJ2-3,CASTGETDTQYF,TGTGCCAGCACAGGGGAAACAGATACGCAGTATTTT
TRBV6-5,TRBD1,NA,TRBJ2-1,CASSYSTGREQFF,TGTGCCAGCAGTTACTCGACAGGGCGCGAGCAGTTCTTC
TRBV4-3,TRBD1,NA,TRBJ1-2,CASSHRTGGYGYTF,TGCGCCAGCAGCCACCGAACAGGGGGCTATGGCTACACCTTC